This TCR beta chain was captured by sequencing in a study of blood T cell repertoires in COVID-19. Across the whole study: Material from acute and convalescent COVID-19 was sourced from the United States, Italy and Spain.

The study drew participants aged roughly 18 to 89 years from fewer than 30 US areas. Participant reports of clinical history set cohort assignment. The V gene's germline CDR1 is SGHNT and CDR2 YYREEE (reference sequence). With 4 bases clipped from V and 1 base from J, the junction kept 6 bases outside the gene matches. The CDR3 sequence is 17 residues long. The data were produced by immunoSEQ multiplex PCR, yet TCRdb's version contains in-frame clones alone and is incomplete. The data hold roughly 330,000 clones, with roughly 87% observed a single time. Sequences were obtained from PBMCs or T cells enriched from blood (not recorded which). V is TRBV5-4 and J is TRBJ2-5; TRBD2 agrees at 14 bases. The receptor was derived from a woman in her 30s who had recovered from COVID-19. This CDR3 is CASSRLGTSGGQETQYF. As DNA, the CDR3 is TGTGCCAGCAGCAGACTTGGGACTAGCGGGGGCCAAGAGACCCAGTACTTC.